This is a list of T cell receptor beta chains from one sample in a study of blood T cells in healthy people across ages. TCRdb analysed the 5' RACE reads with MiXCR anew, one entry per CDR3 protein. The sample has 750,000 to 1,000,000 distinct CDR3 sequences; 25% to 30% are singletons. A further study also used this sample, focusing on T cells of mothers and their children.

The source material was blood. The receptors derive from a woman aged 35 to 49 in good health. Each CDR3 is given with its conserved first and last residue. The D gene is left open where the match is weak. The size field is filled for only some rows; it gives once, few, many or a size class.

TRBJ1-5 TRBV7-9 few TRBD1 TGTGCCAGCAGCCCTACTGGACAGGCCATTCAGCCCCAGCATTTT CASSPTGQAIQPQHF
TRBJ1-1 TRBV2 . . TGTGCCAGCAGACCAAAGGGGTGGGGGGGGGACACTGAAGCTTTCTTT CASRPKGWGGDTEAFF
TRBJ2-7 TRBV5-1 . . TGCGCCAGCAGCTGGGACAGCGGGCCCTACGAGCAGTACTTC CASSWDSGPYEQYF
TRBJ1-5 TRBV10-3 . TRBD1 TGTGCCACGAGGCCAGGGACAGGGAATCAGCCCCAGCATTTT CATRPGTGNQPQHF
TRBJ1-1 TRBV7-9 . . TGTGCCAGCAGCCCCACGCCCGGGCAAGGGGGCACTGAAGCTTTCTTT CASSPTPGQGGTEAFF
TRBJ2-5 TRBV4-1 many TRBD2 TGCGCCAGCAGCCTGAGCGGGGGGGGCTCGTACCAAGAGACCCAGTACTTC CASSLSGGGSYQETQYF
TRBJ2-7 TRBV9 many . TGTGCCAGCAGCGTAGCCGGGGGCCTTTCCTACGAGCAGTACTTC CASSVAGGLSYEQYF
TRBJ2-7 TRBV25-1 . . TGTGCCAGCAGTGGGCAACCGGGATTGTCACCCTACGAGCAGTACTTC CASSGQPGLSPYEQYF
TRBJ2-7 TRBV9 many . TGTGCCAGCAGCCCCAGTCAATCCTACGAGCAGTACTTC CASSPSQSYEQYF
TRBJ2-3 TRBV12-3/TRBV12-4 . . TGTGCCAGCAGTTGGAGCGCGGGGCGCCGCACAGATACGCAGTATTTT CASSWSAGRRTDTQYF
TRBJ1-5 TRBV28 few . TGTGCCAGCAGCAATTCAGGGGTCTCAGGCCAGCCCCAGCATTTT CASSNSGVSGQPQHF
TRBJ2-5 TRBV12-3/TRBV12-4 few . TGTGCCAGCAGTCTACAGGGATTTGAGACCCAGTACTTC CASSLQGFETQYF
TRBJ2-7 TRBV10-3 . TRBD2 TGTGCCATCAGTACGCTAGCGGACTCCTACGAGCAGTACTTC CAISTLADSYEQYF
TRBJ1-2 TRBV2 . TRBD1 TGTGCCAGGAGGACAGGGGAAGATGGCTACACCTTC CARRTGEDGYTF
TRBJ2-1 TRBV28 . . TGTGCCAGCAACACCCCCCGGGAGCAGTTCTTC CASNTPREQFF
TRBJ2-1 TRBV11-2 . . TGTGCCAGCAGCTTAGTACCCGACAGTACCTACAATGAGCAGTTCTTC CASSLVPDSTYNEQFF
TRBJ2-3 TRBV9 . TRBD2 TGTGCCAGCAGCGCAGCTGGGCTAGCGGGGGCCACAGATACGCAGTATTTT CASSAAGLAGATDTQYF
TRBJ2-5 TRBV5-1 . TRBD2 TGCGCCAGCAGCTTGGGGACTAGCGGACTCCAAGAGACCCAGTACTTC CASSLGTSGLQETQYF
TRBJ1-1 TRBV6-5 . . TGTGCCAGCAGTTCGGTCCTTTCCTGGGGGGGCACTGAAGCTTTCTTT CASSSVLSWGGTEAFF
TRBJ2-5 TRBV7-9 many TRBD1 TGTGCCAGCAGCTTACTAGGCAGGGGGCAAGAGACCCAGTACTTC CASSLLGRGQETQYF
TRBJ1-5 TRBV28 few . TGTGCCAGCAGCACCGGACGGTCGAATCAGCCCCAGCATTTT CASSTGRSNQPQHF
TRBJ2-1 TRBV7-9 few . TGTGCCAGCAGCCCCCGGCCCGGAGAATACAATGAGCAGTTCTTC CASSPRPGEYNEQFF
TRBJ2-1 TRBV7-9 . . TGTGCCACCAGTCAGGGGTCCTACAATGAGCAGTTCTTC CATSQGSYNEQFF
TRBJ1-1 TRBV4-1 . . TGCGCCAGCAGCCGTTGGGTGGACATGAACACTGAAGCTTTCTTT CASSRWVDMNTEAFF
TRBJ2-3 TRBV5-1 . TRBD2 TGCGCCAGCAGCTTGAATAACGGCGGGAGGTCAGATACGCAGTATTTT CASSLNNGGRSDTQYF
TRBJ1-2 TRBV20-1 many . TGCAGTGCACAAGCAAGGGTCAACTATGGCTACACCTTC CSAQARVNYGYTF
TRBJ2-1 TRBV6-2/TRBV6-3 . . TGTGCCAGCCCTCGGGGACTGGCTACCTCCTACAATGAGCAGTTCTTC CASPRGLATSYNEQFF
TRBJ2-4 TRBV7-2 few . TGTGCCAGCCGACGGGACATCGGTTCCTACAATGAGCAGTACTTC CASRRDIGSYNEQYF
TRBJ2-5 TRBV5-1 many TRBD2 TGCGCCAGCAGCTTGGGGGCTCCAGCGGGGTTAGAGACCCAGTACTTC CASSLGAPAGLETQYF
TRBJ2-7 TRBV5-1 few TRBD2 TGCGCCAGCAGCACGACTAGCGGGGGGGCGATAATACGGATCGAGCAGTACTTC CASSTTSGGAIIRIEQYF
TRBJ2-7 TRBV28 few . TGTGCCAGCGGCGCCTACGAGCAGTACTTC CASGAYEQYF
TRBJ2-3 TRBV28 . TRBD2 TGTGCCAGTGTCCAGACTAGCGCGGTCACAGATACGCAGTATTTT CASVQTSAVTDTQYF
TRBJ2-3 TRBV5-1 few TRBD1 TGCGCCAGCGGACCGACAGGGAGAAACACAGATACGCAGTATTTT CASGPTGRNTDTQYF
TRBJ1-1 TRBV28 few . . CASSFWGQGTFF
TRBJ2-1 TRBV2 . . TGTGCTAGCAATGGGGGGACGTCCTACAATGAGCAGTTCTTC CASNGGTSYNEQFF
TRBJ1-5 TRBV5-1 few . TGCGCCAGCAGCTTGCAAGGGATCCGCAATCAGCCCCAGCATTTT CASSLQGIRNQPQHF
TRBJ2-1 TRBV5-1 . . TGCGCCAGCAGAAGTTTGGGAGTCGGCGAGCAGTTCTTC CASRSLGVGEQFF
TRBJ2-5 TRBV28 many . TGTGCCAGCAGTTTCCCTGGGGGTGGTGGACAAGAGACCCAGTACTTC CASSFPGGGGQETQYF
TRBJ2-1 TRBV3-1 . . TGTGCCAGCAGCCATAGTGCGATCAATGAGCAGTTCTTC CASSHSAINEQFF
TRBJ2-7 TRBV4-2 many . TGTGCCAGCAGCCAAGACGGGCTAGACGACTCCTACGAGCAGTACTTC CASSQDGLDDSYEQYF
TRBJ2-2 TRBV29-1 . . TGCAGCGTTGATTTAGGGAGAACCGGGGAGCTGTTTTTT CSVDLGRTGELFF
TRBJ1-6 TRBV20-1 few . TGCAGTGCCACTGATTCCAACTCCTATAATTCACCCCTCCACTTT CSATDSNSYNSPLHF
TRBJ2-3 TRBV7-9 . . TGTGCCGGCAGCTTAGGCGGCGGGGGCGGCACAGATACGCAGTATTTT CAGSLGGGGGTDTQYF
TRBJ2-7 TRBV10-3 many TRBD1 TGTGCCATCAGTGAGACACCGGGACAGAAACTTTACGAGCAGTACTTC CAISETPGQKLYEQYF
TRBJ2-7 TRBV9 . TRBD1 TGTGCCAGCAGCGAAGGGACAGGGGGGGCCCTCGAGCAGTACTTC CASSEGTGGALEQYF
TRBJ2-3 TRBV20-1 . TRBD1 TGCAGTGCTAGATCTTTGGACAGGGGATCAGATACGCAGTATTTT CSARSLDRGSDTQYF
TRBJ2-1 TRBV5-1 many . TGCGCCAGCAGCTTTACCTACCCGAGCTCCTACAATGAGCAGTTCTTC CASSFTYPSSYNEQFF
TRBJ1-2 TRBV20-1 few . TGCAGTGCTAGAGATTTTGGGGGGAACTATGGCTACACCTTC CSARDFGGNYGYTF
TRBJ2-3 TRBV4-3 few TRBD2 TGCGCCAGCAGCCAAGCGGGGAGGGCTGGCACAGATACGCAGTATTTT CASSQAGRAGTDTQYF
TRBJ2-7 TRBV7-2 few . TGTGCCGGCAGCGTAGCGGCCGGACAGGAACAGTACTTC CAGSVAAGQEQYF
TRBJ1-2 TRBV28 few . TGTGCCAGCAGCCTATGGGGCAGCTCATCGTTCTATGGCTACACCTTC CASSLWGSSSFYGYTF
TRBJ1-5 TRBV5-8 . . TGTGCCAGCAGCATAGGGGGATTTGGCAATCAGCCCCAGCATTTT CASSIGGFGNQPQHF
TRBJ2-2 TRBV29-1 few . TGCAGCGTTCAAAAGGTTCTGGGGTACACCGGGGAGCTGTTTTTT CSVQKVLGYTGELFF
TRBJ2-3 TRBV3-1 few . TGTGCCAGCAGCCAGGGTAACAGGCGACCGGGAGATACGCAGTATTTT CASSQGNRRPGDTQYF
TRBJ2-5 TRBV12-5 few TRBD1 TGTGCTAGTCACCGACAGGGTTATGAGACCCAGTACTTC CASHRQGYETQYF
TRBJ1-5 TRBV12-3/TRBV12-4 . . TGTGCCAGCACCACTTCGCGTGCAGGGCGTCAGCCCCAGCATTTT CASTTSRAGRQPQHF
TRBJ2-7 TRBV28 many . TGTGCCAGCAGTTTTTTCCGGACTCGGGGGTTTTACGAGCAGTACTTC CASSFFRTRGFYEQYF